A selection of T cell receptor beta chains follows, all from one sample in a study of control samples from healthy donors and cancer patients. Clones were read by immunoSEQ multiplex PCR, and TCRdb kept only the in-frame ones, dropping some. The sample consists of more than 140,000 clones, around 90% of them appearing once. Material: blood. Every receptor here comes from a man in his late teens or twenties in good health. Each CDR3 is given without its conserved first and last residue.

V	J	CDR3
TRBV28	TRBJ2-1	ATFVAGGDEQF
TRBV3-1/TRBV3-2	TRBJ2-3	ASSQDIAGGQADTQY
TRBV14	TRBJ1-2	ASSAGTGLGYT
TRBV2	TRBJ2-3	ASSENLGVGTDTQY
TRBV19	TRBJ2-1	ASRTSGGRLYNEQF
TRBV5-1	TRBJ2-1	ASSLEGLAGEQF
TRBV5-6	TRBJ2-1	ASSLRQGAGNEQF
TRBV19	TRBJ2-7	ASSDRDYLGVQY
TRBV29-1	TRBJ1-2	SVEGLNEGYT
TRBV5-1	TRBJ1-1	ASSAMVGGGTEAF
TRBV15	TRBJ1-5	ATSRDFGPSTGTNQPQH
TRBV7-6	TRBJ1-1	ASSSSLGPTEAF
TRBV19	TRBJ1-1	ASSILGREAF
TRBV10-3	TRBJ2-1	AIRGLAGEYNEQF
TRBV28	TRBJ1-2	ASSLWTGLNGYT
TRBV5-6	TRBJ2-5	ASSWTGSSETQY
TRBV27	TRBJ2-7	ASRPQYNRTSHLYEQY
TRBV5-1	TRBJ1-1	ASSLGQGLNTEAF
TRBV6-2/TRBV6-3	TRBJ1-1	ASSYRGAPNTEAF
TRBV9	TRBJ1-1	ASSVDRGSNTEAF
TRBV5-1	TRBJ2-6	ASSGGLTGANVLT
TRBV5-6	TRBJ2-2	ASSFPPGQENTGELF
TRBV5-1	TRBJ1-5	ASSFRAPNRDNQPQH
TRBV7-9	TRBJ2-7	ASSLGPRGGGDEQY
TRBV11-2	TRBJ1-4	ASSLALTGKEKLF
TRBV19	TRBJ2-4	ASGGGGIAKNIQY
TRBV6-5	TRBJ1-5	ASSYYEGRQPQH
TRBV5-1	TRBJ1-1	ASSRGSGEAF
TRBV19	TRBJ1-2	ASSIRGGYT
TRBV4-2	TRBJ1-1	ASSQDPTGTVGTEAF
TRBV5-7	TRBJ1-1	ASNDGFRRWDTEAF
TRBV7-3	TRBJ1-1	ASSPTGDFTEAF
TRBV12-3/TRBV12-4	TRBJ2-5	ASKVEETQY
TRBV10-3	TRBJ2-5	AISESSGIAETQY
TRBV2	TRBJ2-3	ASSAWARTDTQY
TRBV5-1	TRBJ1-2	ASSFERGGSYGYT
TRBV2	TRBJ2-1	ASTASGVNEQF
TRBV14	TRBJ2-3	ASSQGGQGARDTQY
TRBV6-2/TRBV6-3	TRBJ1-3	ASSQARGKSSGNTIY
TRBV27	TRBJ1-6	ASSNRGRDNSPLH
TRBV19	TRBJ1-5	ASSTPLGRGESSNQPQH
TRBV9	TRBJ2-3	ASSVAGANPTDTQY
TRBV15	TRBJ1-3	ATSRQRGSSGNTIY
TRBV19	TRBJ2-1	ASSISSGQAYNEQF
TRBV5-1	TRBJ1-2	ASSFSHDRSSYT
TRBV7-9	TRBJ2-1	ASSFLIPTHNEQF
TRBV7-9	TRBJ2-5	ASSFVPGAGETQY
TRBV19	TRBJ1-1	ATLSTEAF
TRBV9	TRBJ1-6	ASSVKTGNSPLH
TRBV7-9	TRBJ2-1	ASSLAGGGFTNEQF
TRBV7-6	TRBJ2-1	ASSLSGGGEQF
TRBV27	TRBJ1-5	ASSQASWGNQPQH
TRBV7-8	TRBJ1-5	ASSLGLDRYSNQPQH
TRBV4-1	TRBJ1-4	ASERDRASEKLF
TRBV3-1/TRBV3-2	TRBJ1-6	ASSYTGMNSPLH
TRBV5-1	TRBJ2-3	ASSLALWGVDTDTQY
TRBV6-5	TRBJ2-7	ASKPRTESYEQY
TRBV2	TRBJ2-7	ASSELEYEQY
TRBV12-3/TRBV12-4	TRBJ1-5	ASSQGPRQPQH